This T cell receptor beta chain was observed in a study of blood T cell repertoires in COVID-19. On the study more broadly: Spain, Italy and the United States supplied samples that represented acute and convalescent COVID-19. T cells, B-cell-depleted T cells, or PBMCs supplied cDNA or gDNA.

Per the original data handling: Estimates of nucleated cell counts were drawn from the amplification of reference gene primers. Method: immunoSEQ multiplex PCR; TCRdb's copy keeps in-frame clones and lacks some. The D gene and trimming were derived from the DNA, and the V and J assignments and clone size from that table. The sample includes approximately 150,000 clones, about 88% of them seen just once. This clone was picked up one time. V shed 10 bases, J shed 3 bases, and the junction held 7 bases outside the gene matches. CDR3 length equals 13 residues. Germline V gives CDR1 ENHRY, CDR2 SYGVKD. The sequencing input was peripheral blood. This sequence joins TRBV10-3 and TRBJ2-3; TRBD1 matches at 7 bases. The sequence derives from a man aged 45-65 years who had recovered from COVID-19. The CDR3 loop is CATLGQRTDTQYF. CDR3 bases: TGTGCCACCTTGGGACAGCGAACAGATACGCAGTATTTT.